This T cell receptor beta chain was sequenced for a study of CD8 T cells in ankylosing spondylitis. Study-wide results and caveats: Within ankylosing spondylitis blood, a TCR beta motif made up of eight highly homologous variants appeared to be characteristic. There was reportedly significant enrichment of clones that were disease-linked in matched ankylosing spondylitis synovial fluid.

The CDR3 consists of 13 residues. With 7 bases clipped from V and 4 bases from J, the junction kept 8 bases outside the gene matches. Germline CDR1 and CDR2: SGHRS and YFSETQ. This clonotype has ten or more counts. The antigen is undetermined. TCRdb used MiXCR to reprocess the 5' RACE reads, holding one entry per CDR3 protein. The table lists about 500,000 distinct CDR3 sequences, about 5.2% of them singletons. This chain connects TRBV5-1 to TRBJ2-7; 7 positions agree with TRBD1. The sequencing sample was made of blood, either unsorted or a sorted T cell fraction (not recorded which). The sequence came from a male donor with ankylosing spondylitis. The chain's CDR3 is CASGRDSEYEQYF. In nucleotides, the CDR3 is TGCGCCAGCGGCCGGGACAGTGAATACGAGCAGTACTTC.